The present entry profiles one TCR beta chain with its context. Original handling: Researchers report that nucleated cell counts were estimated from reference gene primer amplification. Clones were sequenced by immunoSEQ multiplex PCR, and TCRdb holds only the in-frame ones, with some missing. V and J calls and clone size are copied from that table; D and trimming were computed from the DNA. The sample carries hundreds of thousands of clones, about 80% recorded once. Unmatched junction bases numbered 3, after V lost 5 bases and J lost 2 bases. From germline, CDR1 is MNHEY and CDR2 SMNVEV (reference sequence). CDR3 size: 15 residues. The data were taken from a study of blood T cell repertoires in COVID-19. Study summary: Samples came from the United States, Italy and Spain, spanning acute and convalescent COVID-19. PBMCs, B-cell-depleted T cells, or T cells were the source of the cDNA or gDNA that made up the material.

Input material: peripheral blood. The receptor comes from an elderly woman with acute or convalescent COVID-19. The chain couples TRBV27 to TRBJ2-2; 9 bases fit TRBD1. CDR3 nucleotide sequence: TGTGCCAGCAGTATACAGGGGGCAAACACCGGGGAGCTGTTTTTT. Amino acids: CASSIQGANTGELFF.